This T cell receptor (beta chain) appears in the sequencing data of a study of T cell changes during pregnancy in multiple sclerosis. Sequenced by immunoSEQ multiplex PCR; TCRdb stores in-frame clones only, minus some. The repertoire has 73,000 or so clones, about 90% of them found once; the top ten carry roughly 0.87%. This clone was observed once. CDR1 and CDR2 (germline): MNHEY, SVGAGI. This CDR3 comprises 15 residues. Between the trimmed V and J ends, which lost 0 bases and 0 bases, there was a span of 8 bases. Sequenced here: peripheral blood, sampled in the second trimester of pregnancy. The V gene is TRBV6-5, the J gene TRBJ1-2; D uncertain. This clonotype was obtained from a female donor with multiple sclerosis, enrolled in a pregnancy study. As DNA, the CDR3 is TGTGCCAGCAGTTACTCGCGGGAAGCTAACTATGGCTACACCTTC. Protein sequence: CASSYSREANYGYTF.